This record concerns one T cell receptor beta chain sequence. Its specificity is unknown. This sample is drawn from a study of cytomegalovirus exposure and HLA in healthy donors. The study's findings and limits: A later analysis revealed that TCR association rates differed between HLA loci, peaking at DRB1 and bottoming out at HLA-C. In an earlier analysis, in approximately 570 donors, most V segments appeared productive either ~87% or ~30% of the time. Solely CMV serostatus was available to characterize immune exposure.

Researchers ran the PCR with 60 Vbeta and 13 Jbeta primers. The table came from immunoSEQ multiplex PCR; TCRdb's copy has only in-frame clones and leaves some out. This table has some 120,000 clones, roughly 82% appearing once. Regarding donors, all were healthy bone marrow donors. Material: PBMCs. This receptor was taken from a woman younger than 35 in good health and CMV-seropositive.

This CDR3 reads CASILGQGSQPQHF. The CDR3 DNA reads as TGTGCCAGCATCCTTGGACAGGGAAGTCAGCCCCAGCATTTT. The chain links TRBV2 to TRBJ1-5; 8 bases map to TRBD1. The CDR3 loop spans 14 amino acids. V lost 7 bases and J lost 6; bases outside the gene matches: 8. Germline V CDR1 and CDR2: SNHLY, FYNNEI.